Listed below are T cell receptor beta chains from one sample, sequenced in a study of identical twins. TCRdb recomputed calls from the 5' RACE reads with MiXCR, one row per CDR3 protein. The table shows 200,000 to 250,000 distinct CDR3 sequences, with 6.5% to 8% occurring only once. This sample was also put to use in a study of T cells expressing NK-cell markers.

Source material: CD8+ T cells sorted from blood. Receptor source: a woman younger than 35 in good health. Each CDR3 is given with its conserved first and last residue. Rows give clone size only sometimes, using once, few, many, or a class for an expanded clone.

CDR3aa,abundance,v_gene
CASRGQGPNEQFF,.,TRBV6-1
CASSPRTGTGYTF,.,TRBV9
CASGQTGGAGQPQHF,few,TRBV27
CASNSGASGRTDTQYF,many,TRBV12-3/TRBV12-4
CASSQVGGTEAFF,.,TRBV4-3
CASGLMGNGGTNYGYTF,.,TRBV12-5
CASSLGAGEQFF,few,TRBV6-2/TRBV6-3
CASSLERGGADTQYF,.,TRBV11-2
CASSPSRTKSNEQYF,few,TRBV11-3
CASSRRGQPQHF,few,TRBV3-1
CASSSWDKSYEQYF,many,TRBV7-9
CASSIGVGGEQFF,.,TRBV19
CASSVALRGSGANVLTF,.,TRBV9